This T cell receptor (beta chain) comes out of a study of T cells in localized non-small cell lung cancer. The study, taken as a whole, reports: Of the top 100 tumor clones, median 57 were in adjacent lung, 25 to 35 among its top 100. Analysis by sequencing included only one tumor region, so heterogeneity remains possible.

Trimming stripped 1 base from V and 9 bases from J, with 13 bases between. The germline V gene encodes CDR1 GTSNPN and CDR2 SVGIG (reference sequence). The CDR3 contains 13 residues. The protocol was immunoSEQ multiplex PCR, while the TCRdb copy is restricted to in-frame clones and leaves out a portion. The sample carries tens of thousands of clones, about 88% recorded once. By proportion, this clone is medium-sized. Its antigen is currently unknown. The receptor was isolated from a woman aged 18 to 50 with stage III lung adenocarcinoma. The sequenced sample was peripheral blood, obtained before any cancer treatment. The V gene is TRBV30, the J gene TRBJ2-4; TRBD1 is a possible D gene (8 bases). The CDR3 is CAWSGNRGGIQYF. CDR3 nucleotides: TGTGCCTGGAGTGGAAACAGGGGGGGCATTCAGTACTTC.